The next 18 T cell receptor beta chains were all read from a single sample in a study of OX40 agonist ivuxolimab in advanced cancers. The method was immunoSEQ multiplex PCR; TCRdb's version includes in-frame clones alone and lacks a portion of them. Among about 94,000 clones listed, approximately 89% were seen once. Material: CD4+ or CD8+ T cells sorted from blood, obtained in a trial of the OX40 agonist ivuxolimab. The receptors here all came from an adult with an advanced solid tumor such as melanoma, head and neck, liver or kidney cancer.

The gene calls are TRBV5-1 and TRBJ2-2; 7 positions agree with TRBD2. Germline V gene sequence: CDR1 SGHRS, CDR2 YFSETQ. V lost 0 bases, J lost 4 bases, and 3 bases stayed unmatched. This CDR3 is 15 amino acids long. The CDR3, as DNA: TGCGCCAGCAGCTTGGGGGAGGGCCCCACCGGGGAGCTGTTTTTT. It yields the protein CASSLGEGPTGELFF. Using reference TRBV5-1 and TRBJ2-2 for the parts outside the CDR3, the full variable domain is KAGVTQTPRYLIKTRGQQVTLSCSPISGHRSVSWYQQTPGQGLQFLFEYFSETQRNKGNFPGRFSGRQFSNSRSEMNVSTLELGDSALYLCASSLGEGPTGELFFGEGSRLTVL.

The chain carries TRBV19 and TRBJ1-2; D is ambiguous. Germline CDR1 reads LNHDA; CDR2 reads SQIVND (reference sequence). CDR3 size: 14 residues. Deletions cut 3 bases from V and 3 bases from J, with 11 bases between. Written as DNA, the CDR3 is TGTGCCAGTAGTATGAGCGGGGTGGACTATGGCTACACCTTC. This encodes CASSMSGVDYGYTF. Variable domain in full (rest from reference TRBV19 and TRBJ1-2): DGGITQSPKYLFRKEGQNVTLSCEQNLNHDAMYWYRQDPGQGLRLIYYSQIVNDFQKGDIAEGYSVSREKKESFPLTVTSAQKNPTAFYLCASSMSGVDYGYTFGSGTRLTVV.

The V gene is TRBV11-3, the J gene TRBJ2-2; no clear D gene. CDR1 is SGHNT, CDR2 YENEEA, per germline. Trimming shortened V by 2 bases and J by 0 bases, and 4 bases separated the two germline ends. The CDR3 sequence is 14 residues long. The CDR3 coding sequence is TGTGCCAGCAGCTTAAGCCCGAACACCGGGGAGCTGTTTTTT. It is translated as CASSLSPNTGELFF.

The rearrangement joins TRBV19 to TRBJ2-3; D gene uncertain. With 6 bases removed from V and 1 base from J, the gap between germline ends came to 11 bases. CDR1 and CDR2 (germline): LNHDA, SQIVND (reference sequence). The CDR3 length is 14 residues. The CDR3: CASSRALRTDTQYF. The DNA of the CDR3 is TGTGCCAGTAGCCGGGCCTTACGCACAGATACGCAGTATTTT.

The rearrangement joins TRBV7-8 to TRBJ1-1; D is unresolved. The germline V gene has CDR1 SGHVS and CDR2 FQNEAQ. Trimming removed 5 bases from V and 0 bases from J, with 10 bases in between. CDR3 size: 14 residues. CDR3 nucleotide sequence: TGTGCCAGCAGCCCAGGACGGTTGAACACTGAAGCTTTCTTT. Protein product: CASSPGRLNTEAFF.

In this sample, this clone turned up once. Here the CDR3 DNA reads TGTGCCAGCACCGGCCTCAATTCACCCCTCCACTTT. It encodes CASTGLNSPLHF. The gene calls are TRBV28 and TRBJ1-6; D uncertain. Germline lookup yields CDR1 MDHEN and CDR2 SYDVKM. There are 12 residues in the CDR3. V was pared by 7 bases and J by 7 bases, with 8 bases between.

This clone was seen once. This chain joins TRBV29-1 and TRBJ2-3; D is ambiguous. Trimming cost V 6 bases and J 14 bases, with 21 bases left between them. The CDR3 is made up of 12 amino acids. CDR1 is SQVTM, CDR2 ANQGSEA, per germline. CDR3 protein: CSVDFRPGLGYF. CDR3 coding DNA: TGCAGCGTCGATTTTAGGCCAGGCTTAGGGTATTTT.

V gene TRBV5-5 combines with J gene TRBJ2-7; 8 nucleotides match TRBD2. The CDR3 extends over 15 amino acids. Germline V gene data show CDR1 as SGHKS and CDR2 as YYEKEE (reference sequence). The J segment lost 4 bases and the V segment lost 0 bases, leaving 6 bases of the junction unmatched. As DNA, the CDR3 is TGTGCCAGCAGCTTGGTACCTAGCGGGCAATACGAGCAGTACTTC. Its translation: CASSLVPSGQYEQYF.

The chain links TRBV15 to TRBJ2-3; 7 positions agree with TRBD2. The CDR3 spans 20 residues. V lost 0 bases to trimming and J lost 3 bases; unmatched junction nucleotides: 18. Germline V gives CDR1 LNHNV, CDR2 YYDKDF (reference sequence). CDR3 loop: CATSRDRVAGGRGVTDTQYF. The CDR3 nucleotides are TGTGCCACCAGCAGAGATCGGGTAGCGGGTGGCCGCGGAGTAACAGATACGCAGTATTTT. Variable domain in full (rest from reference TRBV15 and TRBJ2-3): DAMVIQNPRYQVTQFGKPVTLSCSQTLNHNVMYWYQQKSSQAPKLLFHYYDKDFNNEADTPDNFQSRRPNTSFCFLDIRSPGLGDTAMYLCATSRDRVAGGRGVTDTQYFGPGTRLTVL.

This chain joins TRBV28 and TRBJ1-5; D is undetermined. This CDR3 has 12 amino acids. The germline V and J ends were trimmed by 6 bases and 3 bases, with 6 bases remaining between them. CDR1 and CDR2 from the germline V gene are MDHEN and SYDVKM. CDR3 bases: TGTGCCAGCAGCCCCCACAATCAGCCCCAGCATTTT. Translated, it gives CASSPHNQPQHF.

The V call is TRBV28, the J call TRBJ2-7, with D possibly matching TRBD2 (7 bases). Germline V CDR1 and CDR2: MDHEN, SYDVKM. Between the trimmed V and J ends, which lost 5 bases and 11 bases, there was a span of 19 bases. The CDR3 loop spans 13 amino acids. The CDR3 spells CASSAPGHGGEYF. The DNA for the CDR3 is TGTGCCAGCAGTGCTCCGGGACATGGGGGGGAGTACTTC. The variable domain in full, with the rest retrieved from reference TRBV28 and TRBJ2-7, is DVKVTQSSRYLVKRTGEKVFLECVQDMDHENMFWYRQDPGLGLRLIYFSYDVKMKEKGDIPEGYSVSREKKERFSLILESASTNQTSMYLCASSAPGHGGEYFGPGTRLTVT.

This rearrangement joins TRBV9 to TRBJ1-3, with D maybe TRBD2 (5 bases). TRBJ2-2 explains the end of the DNA better; the J call may be wrong. The CDR3 length is 15 residues. Germline lookup yields CDR1 SGDLS and CDR2 YYNGEE. This CDR3 is CASSVEAAYTGELFF. The DNA for the CDR3 is TGTGCCAGCAGCGTAGAAGCGGCGTACACCGGGGAGCTGTTTTTT.

This clone was counted only a few times. The chain uses TRBV7-8 and TRBJ2-7; D gene ambiguous. Germline V gene sequence: CDR1 SGHVS, CDR2 FQNEAQ. The CDR3 is 12 amino acids. Trimming left V 5 bases short and J 3 bases short, with 8 bases between. For the CDR3, the DNA is TGTGCCAGCAGCCCTTCGCTCTACGAGCAGTACTTC. It translates to CASSPSLYEQYF.

The rearrangement joins TRBV4-1 to TRBJ1-1; weak D call: TRBD1 (5 bases). With 5 bases removed from V and 1 base from J, the gap between germline ends came to 14 bases. Germline loops: CDR1 MGHRA, CDR2 YSYEKL. The CDR3 covers 15 residues. The CDR3 nucleotides read TGCGCCAGCAGCTTCAGGGTTGGGAGGAACACTGAAGCTTTCTTT. Its translation: CASSFRVGRNTEAFF.

The gene calls are TRBV19 and TRBJ2-5, with D possibly TRBD1 on 5 matching bases. V lost 3 bases and J lost 4, with 12 bases in between. Germline CDR1 and CDR2: LNHDA and SQIVND (reference sequence). This CDR3 is 14 amino acids long. The CDR3 DNA is TGTGCCAGTAGTATCCCAGGGTCGATAGAGACCCAGTACTTC. This translates into CASSIPGSIETQYF.

This clone was recorded a few times. The chain employs TRBV20-1 and TRBJ2-1, with D hard to call. Germline V gene lookup returns CDR1 DFQATT and CDR2 SNEGSKA (reference sequence). The CDR3 spans 11 residues. V lost 3 bases to trimming and J lost 5 bases, with 5 bases between them. The chain's CDR3 is CSASGDNEQFF. The CDR3 coding sequence is TGCAGTGCTAGCGGAGACAATGAGCAGTTCTTC.

This clone was observed a few times. The chain combines TRBV7-3 with TRBJ2-7; possibly TRBD2 for D (6 bases). Trimming cost V 4 bases and J 2 bases, with 12 bases left between them. Germline V gene data show CDR1 as SGHTA and CDR2 as FQGTGA. The CDR3 has 14 amino acids. CDR3 DNA: TGTGCCAGCAGCTACCCGGGACTTGCCTACGAGCAGTACTTC. This gives the protein CASSYPGLAYEQYF.

V is TRBV4-3 and J is TRBJ1-5; D uncertain. The CDR3 covers 13 residues. The germline CDR1 and CDR2 sequences are LGHNA and YSLEER. The V end lost 1 base, the J end lost 8 bases, and 9 bases lay between the germline ends. The CDR3 loop reads CASSQVRREPQHF. The DNA of the CDR3 is TGCGCCAGCAGCCAAGTCAGGCGGGAGCCCCAGCATTTT.